These 32 T cell receptor beta chains share one sample of origin, sequenced in a study of early T cells in non-severe SARS-CoV-2 infection. TCRdb recomputed calls from the 5' RACE reads with MiXCR, one row per CDR3 protein. There are approximately 42,000 distinct CDR3 sequences in the sample; approximately 6.1% occur only once, and 12% lies in the top ten. The sample taken for sequencing was whole blood. All receptors come from an adult who was a healthcare worker with PCR-confirmed SARS-CoV-2 infection or an uninfected control (not recorded which).

This clonotype has a count of ten or more. This chain connects TRBV29-1 to TRBJ2-2; unclear D gene. Trimming shortened V by 6 bases and J by 0 bases, and 11 bases separated the two germline ends. The germline CDR1 and CDR2 sequences are SQVTM and ANQGSEA. The CDR3 extends over 14 amino acids. CDR3 nucleotide sequence: TGCAGCGTCCGGGCCCTAGCGAACACCGGGGAGCTGTTTTTT. It specifies CSVRALANTGELFF.

This clonotype has at least ten counts. The chain carries TRBV24-1 and TRBJ2-2; 7 bases match TRBD1. V lost 1 base and J lost 8; bases outside the gene matches: 6. The V gene's germline CDR1 is KGHDR and CDR2 SFDVKD. The CDR3 sequence is 15 residues long. This CDR3 is CATSDFRGGEGELFF. As DNA, the CDR3 is TGTGCCACCAGTGATTTTCGAGGGGGCGAGGGGGAGCTGTTTTTT.

This clonotype was counted many times. The CDR3 nucleotides are TGTGCCAGCAGTTCCCTGGTACAGGGAAAAGAGACCCAGTACTTC. This codes for CASSSLVQGKETQYF. The chain links TRBV27 to TRBJ2-5, with D possibly being TRBD1 (6 bases). V was cut by 4 bases and J by 3 bases, with 15 bases left in between. CDR1 is MNHEY and CDR2 is SMNVEV in the germline V gene (reference sequence). There are 15 residues in the CDR3.

Only a few counts were recorded for this clonotype. This rearrangement joins TRBV6-1 to TRBJ1-1, with D perhaps matching TRBD1 (6 bases). CDR1 is MNHNS and CDR2 is SASEGT in the germline V gene. Trimming cost V 3 bases and J 2 bases, with 7 bases left between them. The CDR3 is made up of 13 amino acids. This CDR3 is CASSEGANTEAFF. The CDR3 DNA is TGTGCCAGCAGTGAGGGGGCAAACACTGAAGCTTTCTTT.

There are many counts of this clonotype. V usage is TRBV19 and J usage is TRBJ2-1; no firm D call. V lost 5 bases to trimming and J lost 3 bases, with 8 bases between them. The CDR3 loop spans 13 amino acids. The germline gives CDR1 LNHDA, CDR2 SQIVND (reference sequence). In DNA form, the CDR3 reads TGTGCCAGTAGTGAAGGGATCTACAATGAGCAGTTCTTC. Encoded protein: CASSEGIYNEQFF.

The chain recombines TRBV29-1 with TRBJ1-6, with a possible D match to TRBD1 (6 bases). Germline assignment: CDR1 SQVTM and CDR2 ANQGSEA. This CDR3 is built from 14 residues. V lost 5 bases, J lost 8 bases, and 16 bases lay in between. The CDR3 reads CSVRERDTYSPLHF. In DNA, the CDR3 is TGCAGCGTTCGGGAGCGGGACACATATTCACCCCTCCACTTT.

The chain links TRBV28 to TRBJ2-7; D possibly matches TRBD1 or TRBD2 (5 bases each). V was shortened by 6 bases and J by 7 bases, with 16 bases between the two germline ends. Germline loops: CDR1 MDHEN, CDR2 SYDVKM. The CDR3 loop spans 13 amino acids. The CDR3 is CASSEGELGEQYF. The CDR3 coding sequence is TGTGCCAGCAGCGAAGGGGAGTTGGGGGAGCAGTACTTC.

The V and J genes are TRBV6-5 and TRBJ2-2, with TRBD1 matching over 9 bases. The V segment lost 9 bases and the J segment 4 bases; nucleotides outside the gene matches: 6. There are 14 residues in the CDR3. Germline V lookup: CDR1 MNHEY, CDR2 SVGAGI. CDR3 DNA sequence: TGTGCCAGTAGGAGACAGGGGGGCACCGGGGAGCTGTTTTTT. Translating gives CASRRQGGTGELFF.

There are a few counts of this clonotype. V and J are TRBV6-1 and TRBJ2-7; TRBD1 aligns across 7 bases. The CDR3 consists of 14 residues. J gave up 3 bases and V 7 bases, and 9 bases lay outside the gene matches. Germline lookup yields CDR1 MNHNS and CDR2 SASEGT. CDR3 loop: CASKLGQVDYEQYF. The CDR3 DNA follows: TGTGCCAGCAAGCTCGGACAGGTTGACTACGAGCAGTACTTC.

This clonotype was seen at least ten times. V usage is TRBV28 and J usage is TRBJ2-3; no firm D call. Germline CDR1 and CDR2: MDHEN and SYDVKM. The CDR3 is 16 residues long. Trimming shortened V by 6 bases and J by 1 base, and 17 bases separated the two germline ends. The CDR3 region has the DNA TGTGCCAGCAGGAGAAGGACGACATCCCGCACAGATACGCAGTATTTT. It encodes CASRRRTTSRTDTQYF.

This clonotype was seen ten or more times. The genes are TRBV6-5 and TRBJ1-2, with 8 bases aligning to TRBD1. V trimming: 0 bases; J trimming: 0 bases; junction bases outside the gene matches: 6. CDR1 and CDR2 (germline): MNHEY, SVGAGI. This CDR3 is 17 amino acids long. The CDR3 here is CASSYSAGGMSNYGYTF. The CDR3 nucleotides are TGTGCCAGCAGTTACTCGGCAGGGGGCATGTCTAACTATGGCTACACCTTC.

This clonotype was observed many times. The chain recombines TRBV6-1 with TRBJ2-7, with a weak D call TRBD1 (5 bases). Per germline, CDR1 MNHNS and CDR2 SASEGT. The length of the CDR3 is 13 residues. Trimming cost V 1 base and J 4 bases, with 8 bases left between them. The CDR3 protein is CASSEVREYEQYF. CDR3 in DNA: TGTGCCAGCAGTGAAGTCAGGGAATACGAGCAGTACTTC.

V gene TRBV12-3 or TRBV12-4 combines with J gene TRBJ2-7, with D maybe TRBD1 (6 bases). This CDR3 comprises 14 residues. Between the trimmed V and J ends, which lost 4 bases and 6 bases, there was a span of 16 bases. CDR3 sequence reads: CASSSSGVLGEQYF. CDR3 in DNA: TGTGCCAGCAGTTCCTCAGGGGTCCTAGGCGAGCAGTACTTC.

Ten or more counts support this clonotype. The V and J genes are TRBV11-2 and TRBJ2-1; no clear D gene. The CDR3 sequence is 11 residues long. Trimming pared 3 bases from V and 10 bases from J, leaving 7 bases between. CDR1 SGHAT and CDR2 FQNNGV come from the germline V gene. The CDR3 region has the DNA TGTGCCAGCAGCTTCTCAAGAGAGCAGTTCTTC. Residues: CASSFSREQFF.

This clonotype was detected a few times. The chain couples TRBV7-8 to TRBJ1-1; 7 bases fit TRBD1. Germline loops: CDR1 SGHVS, CDR2 FQNEAQ. The length of the CDR3 is 15 residues. The V gene end was trimmed by 5 bases and the J gene end by 3 bases; junction bases not matched to a gene: 9. The CDR3 bases are TGTGCCAGCAGCCAATCCGGGACAGCTTACACTGAAGCTTTCTTT. Residues: CASSQSGTAYTEAFF. Filled out from reference TRBV7-8 and TRBJ1-1, the complete variable domain reads GAGVSQSPRYKVAKRGQDVALRCDPISGHVSLFWYQQALGQGPEFLTYFQNEAQLDKSGLPSDRFFAERPEGSVSTLKIQRTQQEDSAVYLCASSQSGTAYTEAFFGQGTRLTVV.

In this sample, this clonotype turned up many times. The J gene is TRBJ2-1, the V gene TRBV27, with 7 positions matching TRBD1. With 3 bases clipped from V and 8 bases from J, the junction kept 7 bases outside the gene matches. Germline CDR1 and CDR2: MNHEY and SMNVEV (reference sequence). The CDR3 contains 14 residues. For the CDR3, the DNA is TGTGCCAGCAGTTTTTACAGGGGTTCGGATGAGCAGTTCTTC. This translates into CASSFYRGSDEQFF.

This clonotype appeared many times. The V and J genes are TRBV20-1 and TRBJ2-1, with a possible D match to TRBD2 (6 bases). Germline values: CDR1 DFQATT, CDR2 SNEGSKA (reference sequence). This CDR3 has 12 amino acids. The ends were cut back, 6 bases at V and 6 bases at J, with 12 bases in the middle. CDR3: CSAPDYRNEQFF. The CDR3 nucleotides read TGCAGTGCCCCGGACTACCGCAATGAGCAGTTCTTC.

In this sample, this clonotype turned up many times. The chain uses TRBV6-2 or TRBV6-3 and TRBJ2-5, with 7 bases lining up with TRBD1. Germline CDR1 reads MNHEY; CDR2 reads SVGEGT. The CDR3 has 14 residues. V lost 0 bases and J lost 5; bases outside the gene matches: 3. The CDR3 loop is CASSYSQGGETQYF. The CDR3 DNA follows: TGTGCCAGCAGTTACTCGCAAGGGGGCGAGACCCAGTACTTC.

Many counts were recorded for this clonotype. This chain joins TRBV5-1 and TRBJ2-3, with 12 bases identical to TRBD2. CDR1 is SGHRS and CDR2 is YFSETQ in the germline V gene. The CDR3 spans 14 residues. Trimming cost V 7 bases and J 4 bases; bases outside gene matches: 4. The CDR3 bases are TGCGCCAGCGGACTAGCGGGGAAGTCAGATACGCAGTATTTT. It is translated as CASGLAGKSDTQYF.

The chain carries TRBV13 and TRBJ2-6; tentative D call: TRBD2 (5 bases). The germline V and J ends were trimmed by 1 base and 4 bases, with 8 bases remaining between them. The V gene's germline CDR1 is PRHDT and CDR2 FYEKMQ (reference sequence). CDR3 length: 15 amino acids. CDR3 coding DNA: TGTGCCAGCAGCTTAGAAGGGAGCGGGGCCAACGTCCTGACTTTC. It specifies CASSLEGSGANVLTF. The full variable domain, with the rest looked up from reference TRBV13 and TRBJ2-6, is AAGVIQSPRHLIKEKRETATLKCYPIPRHDTVYWYQQGPGQDPQFLISFYEKMQSDKGSIPDRFSAQQFSDYHSELNMSSLELGDSALYFCASSLEGSGANVLTFGAGSRLTVL.

In its sample, this clonotype was seen many times. The rearrangement uses TRBV28 and TRBJ2-1, with 7 bases identical to TRBD1. Germline-derived CDR1 and CDR2 are MDHEN and SYDVKM. The CDR3 runs 13 residues. The junction had 8 bases not matched to a gene; V was cut back by 10 bases and J by 5 bases. Here the CDR3 DNA reads TGTGCCACCCAATCGCAGGGGGACAATGAGCAGTTCTTC. Protein: CATQSQGDNEQFF.

This clonotype was observed at least ten times. The chain couples TRBV20-1 to TRBJ2-4, with D perhaps matching TRBD1 (6 bases). Germline CDR1 and CDR2: DFQATT and SNEGSKA (reference sequence). The CDR3 totals 15 residues. V dropped 4 bases and J dropped 0 bases, with 13 bases sitting between them. The CDR3 spells CSAKGQILAKNIQYF. The CDR3, as DNA: TGCAGTGCTAAAGGACAGATCCTAGCCAAAAACATTCAGTACTTC.

This clonotype has a count of ten or more. The gene calls are TRBV4-1 and TRBJ2-3, with D maybe TRBD1 (6 bases). CDR1 and CDR2 (germline): MGHRA, YSYEKL. The CDR3 is 19 amino acids. Trimming shortened V by 4 bases and J by 1 base, and 24 bases separated the two germline ends. In nucleotides, the CDR3 is TGCGCCAGCAGCCCTTATTTGACAGGAGTAATGTTCGGCACAGATACGCAGTATTTT. It specifies CASSPYLTGVMFGTDTQYF.

There are many counts of this clonotype. This chain uses TRBV7-6 with TRBJ2-2; unclear D gene. The V gene lost 1 base and the J gene lost 8 bases, with 17 bases spanning the gap. The CDR3 extends over 16 amino acids. The V gene's germline CDR1 is SGHVS and CDR2 FNYEAQ. The CDR3 DNA follows: TGTGCCAGCAGCTTAGGCCAAGGTTGGGGTGCAGGGGAGCTGTTTTTT. It specifies CASSLGQGWGAGELFF.

This clonotype was observed a few times. V usage is TRBV29-1 and J usage is TRBJ2-3; either TRBD1 or TRBD2 may supply D (6 bases each). Germline V gene data show CDR1 as SQVTM and CDR2 as ANQGSEA. The CDR3 sequence is 16 residues long. Deletions cut 4 bases from V and 5 bases from J, with 22 bases between. The CDR3 region has the DNA TGCAGCGTTGGAGGACCGGGGGCTTCTTCTTTAGATACGCAGTATTTT. It encodes CSVGGPGASSLDTQYF.

This clonotype has more than one count but fewer than ten. This chain uses TRBV7-2 with TRBJ2-3; 14 bases line up with TRBD2. Unmatched junction bases numbered 4, after V lost 5 bases and J lost 3 bases. The germline V gene encodes CDR1 SGHTA and CDR2 FQGNSA. CDR3 length: 16 residues. CDR3 sequence (DNA): TGTGCCAGCAGCCCCCGGACTAGCGGGGGGACAGATACGCAGTATTTT. It yields the protein CASSPRTSGGTDTQYF.

This clonotype occurred a few times. The chain couples TRBV19 to TRBJ2-2; TRBD2 is a possible D gene (5 bases). The V end was cut by 6 bases, the J end by 9 bases, with 14 bases between. Germline V gene sequence: CDR1 LNHDA, CDR2 SQIVND (reference sequence). This CDR3 spans 13 amino acids. This chain's CDR3 is CASSTEAMRELFF. CDR3 nucleotide sequence: TGTGCCAGTAGCACGGAGGCTATGAGGGAGCTGTTTTTT.

This clonotype has ten or more counts. The chain uses TRBV7-9 and TRBJ2-2; 10 nucleotides match TRBD1. V lost 8 bases and J lost 7; bases outside the gene matches: 10. The CDR3 spans 15 residues. Germline V CDR1 and CDR2: SEHNR, FQNEAQ (reference sequence). The DNA of the CDR3 is TGTGCCAGCGGACCGGGACAGGGGTATGTCGGGGAGCTGTTTTTT. As protein: CASGPGQGYVGELFF.

This clonotype appeared a few times. The chain has TRBV7-9 and TRBJ2-7; D gene ambiguous. The germline CDR1 and CDR2 sequences are SEHNR and FQNEAQ (reference sequence). The CDR3 has 15 residues. The V and J ends lost 0 bases and 3 bases respectively, with 12 bases between them. The CDR3: CASSLAQALGYEQYF. CDR3 coding DNA: TGTGCCAGCAGCTTAGCCCAGGCTTTGGGCTACGAGCAGTACTTC.

This clonotype showed up just a few times. This sequence joins TRBV19 and TRBJ1-5; 10 nucleotides agree with TRBD1. Germline V gene data show CDR1 as LNHDA and CDR2 as SQIVND (reference sequence). Germline trimming cut 5 bases from V and 5 bases from J; bases unmatched to any gene: 0. The CDR3 covers 13 residues. The CDR3 coding sequence is TGTGCCAGTAGTGGGACAGGGGATCAGCCCCAGCATTTT. Its translation: CASSGTGDQPQHF.

This clonotype appeared many times. It is unclear where the CDR3 begins or ends on the DNA, so no DNA is shown, and the CDR3 is as TCRdb lists it. The V and J genes are TRBV12-3 or TRBV12-4 and TRBJ2-1; the DNA was not compared with TRBD1, the D call given in the table. The CDR3 extends over 13 residues, inclusive of both ends. CDR3: CASSFGGGSSSFF.

This clonotype has a handful of counts. The V gene is TRBV5-1, the J gene TRBJ1-1; D remains unclear. Trimming left V 3 bases short and J 2 bases short, with 8 bases between. The germline CDR1 and CDR2 sequences are SGHRS and YFSETQ. CDR3 size: 13 residues. DNA for the CDR3: TGCGCCAGCAGCTCGAGCGTCAACACTGAAGCTTTCTTT. Translated, it gives CASSSSVNTEAFF.